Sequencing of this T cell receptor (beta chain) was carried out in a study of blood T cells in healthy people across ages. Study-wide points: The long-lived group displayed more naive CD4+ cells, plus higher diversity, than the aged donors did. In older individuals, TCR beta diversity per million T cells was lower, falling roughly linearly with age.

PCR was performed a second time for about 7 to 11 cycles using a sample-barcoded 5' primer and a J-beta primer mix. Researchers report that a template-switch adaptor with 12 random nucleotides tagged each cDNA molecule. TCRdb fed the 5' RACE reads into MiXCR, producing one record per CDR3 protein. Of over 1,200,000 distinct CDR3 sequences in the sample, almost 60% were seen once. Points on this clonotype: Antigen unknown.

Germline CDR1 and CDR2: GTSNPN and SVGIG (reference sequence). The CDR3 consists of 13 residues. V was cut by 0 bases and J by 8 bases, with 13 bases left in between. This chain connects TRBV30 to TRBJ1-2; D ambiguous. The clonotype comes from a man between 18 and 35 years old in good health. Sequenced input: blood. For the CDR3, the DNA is TGTGCCTGGAGTGTACCGGAACTTTACGGCTACACCTTC. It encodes CAWSVPELYGYTF.